One sample yielded the 19 T cell receptor beta chains listed below, sequenced in a study of human T cells and chemical hapten exposure. Time point here: patch test 1, 2 weeks after DPC sensitization. Specified treatment: therapeutic diphenylcyclopropenone sensitization with weekly scalp DPC. From the RACE reads, TCRdb called clonotypes with MiXCR, one entry per CDR3 protein. The sample lists 75,000 to 90,000 distinct CDR3 sequences; roughly 10% were seen once. Sample: whole blood, taken in connection with sensitization to the hapten diphenylcyclopropenone (DPC). The receptors originated from a woman aged 60-75 years with alopecia areata. Some clones in this sample may be carry-over from other donors' samples.

This clonotype was observed at least ten times. The chain joins TRBV19 to TRBJ2-6; D is uncertain. V gave up 10 bases and J gave up 0 bases, with 4 bases separating them. The germline CDR1 and CDR2 sequences are LNHDA and SQIVND (reference sequence). This CDR3 is built from 12 residues. CDR3 DNA sequence: TGTGCCACCGACTCTGGGGCCAACGTCCTGACTTTC. It yields the protein CATDSGANVLTF.

This clonotype has just a few counts. The genes are TRBV5-1 and TRBJ2-1; perhaps TRBD1 as D (6 bases). This CDR3 spans 14 amino acids. CDR1 is SGHRS, CDR2 YFSETQ, per germline. Trimming pared 3 bases from V and 4 bases from J, leaving 11 bases between. The CDR3 spells CASSYDRRYNEQFF. The CDR3 DNA follows: TGCGCCAGCAGCTACGACAGGAGGTACAATGAGCAGTTCTTC.

The chain joins TRBV18 to TRBJ1-2, with D possibly matching TRBD1 (6 bases). The CDR3 consists of 14 residues. Per germline, CDR1 KGHSH and CDR2 LQKENI. Trimming removed 5 bases from V and 2 bases from J, with 12 bases in between. CDR3 sequence reads: CASSEGTKNYGYTF. The CDR3 DNA is TGTGCCAGCTCAGAAGGGACAAAGAACTATGGCTACACCTTC.

This clonotype has a count of ten or more. The chain uses TRBV7-9 and TRBJ2-6; weak D call: TRBD2 (5 bases). V was clipped by 5 bases and J by 0 bases, with 8 bases between them. The CDR3 is 15 residues long. Germline CDR1 SEHNR, CDR2 FQNEAQ (reference sequence). The CDR3 DNA sequence: TGTGCCAGCAGCCCCGGGATCTCTGGGGCCAACGTCCTGACTTTC. Translated: CASSPGISGANVLTF.

Note on this clonotype: Since a much larger clone is just one base distant, this may be a read error. J is TRBJ1-2 and V is TRBV29-1; no clear D gene. The germline V gene encodes CDR1 SQVTM and CDR2 ANQGSEA. The CDR3 has 10 amino acids. In nucleotides, the CDR3 is TGCAGCGTGCTAGCCTATGGCCACACCTTC. Translating gives CSVLAYGHTF.

The rearrangement uses TRBV12-3 or TRBV12-4 and TRBJ1-2, with a possible D match to TRBD1 (6 bases). The CDR3 is made up of 15 amino acids. V lost 5 bases, J lost 4 bases, and 17 bases lay in between. The CDR3 reads CASSPHTDRPYGYTF. In DNA form, the CDR3 reads TGTGCCAGCAGTCCTCATACAGACAGGCCCTATGGCTACACCTTC.

This clonotype was observed many times. This chain joins TRBV29-1 and TRBJ1-1, with 7 positions matching TRBD1. Germline V gene lookup returns CDR1 SQVTM and CDR2 ANQGSEA. This CDR3 is built from 13 residues. CDR3: CSGGTALNTEAFF. CDR3 in DNA: TGCAGTGGGGGGACAGCGCTGAACACTGAAGCTTTCTTT.

This clonotype was counted a few times. V is TRBV11-3 and J is TRBJ2-3, with 7 bases lining up with TRBD2. The V segment lost 5 bases and the J segment 1 base; nucleotides outside the gene matches: 9. CDR3 length: 16 residues. Germline V CDR1 and CDR2: SGHNT, YENEEA. In DNA, the CDR3 is TGTGCCAGCAGCGCCCGAAATGGACTAGGCACAGATACGCAGTATTTT. Its translation: CASSARNGLGTDTQYF.

This clonotype was detected many times. The rearrangement uses TRBV7-3 and TRBJ1-3; the D gene is possibly TRBD1 (5 bases). Trimming removed 5 bases at V and 0 bases at J, with 8 bases between. Per the germline V gene, CDR1 is SGHTA and CDR2 is FQGTGA. The CDR3 is 14 residues long. The CDR3 region is CASSPGASGNTIYF. The CDR3 nucleotides are TGTGCCAGCAGCCCCGGGGCCTCTGGAAACACCATATATTTT.

This rearrangement joins TRBV6-6 to TRBJ2-3; the match to TRBD2 covers 9 bases. From germline, CDR1 is MNHNY and CDR2 SVGAGI (reference sequence). This CDR3 region has 16 residues. V trimming: 4 bases; J trimming: 4 bases; junction bases outside the gene matches: 9. Here the CDR3 reads CASSSSSGEVADTQYF. The CDR3, as DNA: TGTGCCAGCAGTTCTTCTAGCGGGGAGGTTGCAGATACGCAGTATTTT.

This clonotype was observed a handful of times. The gene calls are TRBV9 and TRBJ1-2, with TRBD1 as a possible D gene (5 bases). Per the germline V gene, CDR1 is SGDLS and CDR2 is YYNGEE. The CDR3 is 15 residues long. Trimming shortened V by 0 bases and J by 0 bases, and 9 bases separated the two germline ends. In nucleotides, the CDR3 is TGTGCCAGCAGCGTAGGGACACAGGCTAACTATGGCTACACCTTC. It is translated as CASSVGTQANYGYTF.

V usage is TRBV6-5 and J usage is TRBJ2-1, with TRBD2 matching 7 bases. The CDR3 runs 15 residues. Germline values: CDR1 MNHEY, CDR2 SVGAGI. J lost 3 bases, V lost 2 bases, and 4 bases had no gene match. CDR3 amino acids: CASSYVTGGYNEQFF. In nucleotides, the CDR3 is TGTGCCAGCAGTTACGTGACGGGAGGCTACAATGAGCAGTTCTTC.

This chain links TRBV29-1 with TRBJ2-1; D is ambiguous. The V end was cut by 4 bases, the J end by 1 base, with 11 bases between. The CDR3 sequence is 14 residues long. In germline, CDR1 is SQVTM, CDR2 ANQGSEA. CDR3: CSVADSLSYNEQFF. The CDR3 DNA follows: TGCAGCGTTGCAGACTCCCTGTCCTACAATGAGCAGTTCTTC.

Only a few counts were recorded for this clonotype. The CDR3: CARSLMGGQDNQPQHF. In DNA, the CDR3 is TGTGCCAGAAGCTTAATGGGCGGACAGGACAATCAGCCCCAGCATTTT. The rearrangement links TRBV5-3 to TRBJ1-5; 7 nucleotides line up with TRBD1. TRBV5-3 is identified as an open reading frame with a role that is uncertain. V shed 2 bases and J 3 bases; nucleotides not matched to a gene: 8. CDR3 length equals 16 residues.

The V call is TRBV20-1, the J call TRBJ2-7; 7 bases align to TRBD1. Per the germline V gene, CDR1 is DFQATT and CDR2 is SNEGSKA (reference sequence). J was trimmed by 7 bases and V by 0 bases; bases with no gene match: 15. The CDR3 spans 16 residues. For the CDR3, the DNA is TGCAGTGCTAGAGATGGGGTCGCCAGGGGGTCTGCGGAGCAGTACTTC. Amino acid sequence: CSARDGVARGSAEQYF.

This clonotype was recorded many times. The V and J genes are TRBV7-3 and TRBJ2-3, with D possibly being TRBD1 (6 bases). In germline, CDR1 is SGHTA, CDR2 FQGTGA. The CDR3 has 14 amino acids. The V end lost 5 bases, the J end lost 6 bases, and 15 bases lay between the germline ends. For the CDR3, the DNA is TGTGCCAGCAGCCCTCAGGGGCTGGGGGATACGCAGTATTTT. It codes for CASSPQGLGDTQYF. The entire variable domain, with the rest obtained from reference TRBV7-3 and TRBJ2-3, is as follows: GAGVSQTPSNKVTEKGKYVELRCDPISGHTALYWYRQSLGQGPEFLIYFQGTGAADDSGLPNDRFFAVRPEGSVSTLKIQRTERGDSAVYLCASSPQGLGDTQYFGPGTRLTVL.

This clonotype was detected a few times. The chain is built from TRBV12-3 or TRBV12-4 and TRBJ1-5, with 7 bases identical to TRBD1. This CDR3 contains 15 residues. J was trimmed by 0 bases and V by 5 bases; bases with no gene match: 4. CDR3 DNA sequence: TGTGCCAGCAGTGGAGGGGGCAATAGCAATCAGCCCCAGCATTTT. Translation gives CASSGGGNSNQPQHF.

In this sample, this clonotype turned up many times. The J gene is TRBJ1-1, the V gene TRBV23-1; possibly TRBD1 for D (5 bases). TRBV23-1 is reported as an ORF; its role is uncertain. The CDR3 runs to 16 residues. Trimming took off 0 bases at V and 5 bases at J, with 16 bases between the two ends. CDR3 residues: CASSQSSGTDSTEAFF. The CDR3 nucleotides read TGCGCCAGCAGTCAATCGTCCGGGACGGACTCTACTGAAGCTTTCTTT.

Ten or more counts support this clonotype. The chain is built from TRBV5-5 and TRBJ2-5; 14 bases map to TRBD2. The CDR3 sequence is 19 residues long. Germline V gene lookup returns CDR1 SGHKS and CDR2 YYEKEE (reference sequence). The J segment lost 4 bases and the V segment lost 4 bases, leaving 15 bases of the junction unmatched. The CDR3 loop reads CASSLGLAGGSLVGETQYF. For the CDR3, the DNA is TGTGCCAGCAGCCTTGGACTAGCGGGGGGTAGTTTAGTAGGAGAGACCCAGTACTTC. Full variable domain (missing parts from reference TRBV5-5 and TRBJ2-5): DAGVTQSPTHLIKTRGQQVTLRCSPISGHKSVSWYQQVLGQGPQFIFQYYEKEERGRGNFPDRFSARQFPNYSSELNVNALLLGDSALYLCASSLGLAGGSLVGETQYFGPGTRLLVL.